This T cell receptor beta chain was recorded in a study of T cell responses to AZD1222 COVID-19 vaccine. In the study overall: Analyses pooled second doses at about 4 or about 12 weeks.

The data were produced by immunoSEQ multiplex PCR, yet TCRdb's version contains in-frame clones alone and is incomplete. Altogether fewer than 100,000 clones are present, 70% to 90% being singletons, with the ten largest covering 13%. V trimming: 9 bases; J trimming: 5 bases; junction bases outside the gene matches: 7. The CDR3 consists of 12 residues. Germline V gene data show CDR1 as SGHRS and CDR2 as YFSETQ. Study-wide results and limits: Mapped onto spike, vaccine-associated CD4 TCRs spanned it and were dominant at 160-218 and 743-854. Nearly half of the spike-specific TCRs reportedly recognize variant regions that carry no mutations.

In the case of this clone: The antigen is undetermined.

This sequence was found in an adult in good health. The sequences come from peripheral blood, collected on day 0 of AZD1222 vaccination. V and J are TRBV5-1 and TRBJ1-2, with 7 bases lining up with TRBD1. For the CDR3, the DNA is TGCGCCATCGAGGACAGGTGGTATGGCTACACCTTC. Translating it yields CAIEDRWYGYTF.